The 28 T cell receptor beta chains in this list originate from one sample, sequenced in a study of blood T cell repertoires in COVID-19. Assay: immunoSEQ multiplex PCR; the TCRdb copy retains only in-frame clones and omits some. The sample records 150,000 to 180,000 clones, about 85% being singletons. The sample taken for sequencing was peripheral blood. The receptors were gathered from a man between 60 and 75 years old with COVID-19, enrolled during active disease.

The chain uses TRBV9 and TRBJ2-3; 16 nucleotides agree with TRBD2. CDR1 and CDR2 (germline): SGDLS, YYNGEE. V was pared by 1 base and J by 2 bases, with 7 bases of the junction left unmatched. This CDR3 spans 19 amino acids. The chain's CDR3 is CASSVQGTSGRGDTDTQYF. In DNA form, the CDR3 reads TGTGCCAGCAGCGTACAAGGGACTAGCGGGAGGGGTGACACAGATACGCAGTATTTT. Full variable domain (outside the CDR3, taken from reference TRBV9 and TRBJ2-3): DSGVTQTPKHLITATGQRVTLRCSPRSGDLSVYWYQQSLDQGLQFLIQYYNGEERAKGNILERFSAQQFPDLHSELNLSSLELGDSALYFCASSVQGTSGRGDTDTQYFGPGTRLTVL.

The J gene is TRBJ1-2, the V gene TRBV10-3, with TRBD1 matching 9 bases. There are 15 residues in the CDR3. The junction had 8 bases not matched to a gene; V was cut back by 3 bases and J by 6 bases. Per germline, CDR1 ENHRY and CDR2 SYGVKD. The chain's CDR3 is CAISERIGTGNGYTF. In nucleotides, the CDR3 is TGTGCCATCAGTGAACGAATAGGGACAGGGAATGGCTACACCTTC.

The gene calls are TRBV18 and TRBJ1-2; 9 bases are a match to TRBD1. The germline CDR1 and CDR2 sequences are KGHSH and LQKENI. This CDR3 spans 13 amino acids. The V gene end was trimmed by 3 bases and the J gene end by 6 bases; junction bases not matched to a gene: 2. CDR3 amino acids: CASSPRDRDGYTF. In nucleotides, the CDR3 is TGTGCCAGCTCACCCCGGGACAGGGATGGCTACACCTTC.

The chain combines TRBV7-9 with TRBJ1-6; possible D gene TRBD1, 5 bases. This CDR3 spans 14 amino acids. V was pared by 5 bases and J by 9 bases, with 14 bases between. Germline assignment: CDR1 SEHNR and CDR2 FQNEAQ (reference sequence). CDR3: CASSRDSVGSPLHF. The CDR3, as DNA: TGTGCCAGCAGCCGCGACAGTGTCGGTTCACCCCTCCACTTT.

The rearrangement joins TRBV5-1 to TRBJ2-4; 7 nucleotides agree with TRBD1. Germline V CDR1 and CDR2: SGHRS, YFSETQ. V shed 5 bases, J shed 8 bases, and the junction held 4 bases outside the gene matches. The CDR3 runs to 12 residues. CDR3 bases: TGCGCCAGCAGTACAGGGGTGGACATTCAGTACTTC. Translation gives CASSTGVDIQYF.

This chain connects TRBV6-5 to TRBJ1-4; tentatively, D is TRBD1 (5 bases). Trimming stripped 6 bases from V and 6 bases from J, with 11 bases between. Germline CDR1 MNHEY, CDR2 SVGAGI. The CDR3 length is 13 residues. The CDR3 sequence: CASRSGGDEKLFF. DNA for the CDR3: TGTGCCAGCAGGTCCGGAGGGGATGAAAAACTGTTTTTT.

V gene TRBV11-2 combines with J gene TRBJ2-7; D is perhaps TRBD1 (6 bases). Germline V gene sequence: CDR1 SGHAT, CDR2 FQNNGV. The CDR3 extends over 13 amino acids. Trimming cost V 4 bases and J 2 bases, with 9 bases left between them. The CDR3 bases are TGTGCCAGCAGCTCACAGGGTCCCTACGAGCAGTACTTC. Translated: CASSSQGPYEQYF.

The J gene is TRBJ2-7, the V gene TRBV18, with 11 bases matching TRBD2. The germline V gene encodes CDR1 KGHSH and CDR2 LQKENI. The CDR3 consists of 14 residues. Trimming removed 2 bases from V and 7 bases from J; junction bases left unmatched: 4. CDR3 nucleotide sequence: TGTGCCAGCTCACCAATGGCTAGCGGGGGGGAGCAGTACTTC. Encoded protein: CASSPMASGGEQYF.

The J gene is TRBJ1-2, the V gene TRBV7-8, with D tentatively TRBD1 (6 bases). Trimming left V 5 bases short and J 4 bases short, with 17 bases between. Germline CDR1 is SGHVS and CDR2 is FQNEAQ. There are 15 residues in the CDR3. For the CDR3, the DNA is TGTGCCAGCAGCCCCCGAAGGGGGATGGCCTATGGCTACACCTTC. Residues: CASSPRRGMAYGYTF.

This chain joins TRBV7-2 and TRBJ1-6; TRBD1 is a possible D gene (6 bases). The CDR3 consists of 14 residues. Trimming took 0 bases from V and 8 from J, leaving 8 bases between them. Germline V gives CDR1 SGHTA, CDR2 FQGNSA. CDR3 DNA sequence: TGTGCCAGCAGCTTAGCCAGGGGACATTCACCCCTCCACTTT. This encodes CASSLARGHSPLHF. Combining the CDR3 with reference TRBV7-2 and TRBJ1-6 gives the whole variable domain GAGVSQSPSNKVTEKGKDVELRCDPISGHTALYWYRQSLGQGLEFLIYFQGNSAPDKSGLPSDRFSAERTGGSVSTLTIQRTQQEDSAVYLCASSLARGHSPLHFGNGTRLTVT.

The chain uses TRBV20-1 and TRBJ2-1, with D perhaps matching TRBD2 (5 bases). This CDR3 region has 14 residues. Per germline, CDR1 DFQATT and CDR2 SNEGSKA (reference sequence). Trimming pared 3 bases from V and 0 bases from J, leaving 9 bases between. Here the CDR3 reads CSASFGSSYNEQFF. DNA of the CDR3: TGCAGTGCTAGTTTTGGGAGCTCCTACAATGAGCAGTTCTTC.

The genes are TRBV5-4 and TRBJ1-6, with 11 bases lining up with TRBD1. The germline CDR1 and CDR2 sequences are SGHNT and YYREEE (reference sequence). With V trimmed by 3 bases and J by 15 bases, 5 bases remained unmatched. The CDR3 loop spans 13 amino acids. The CDR3 region is CASSSGQGEYLHF. The CDR3 nucleotides read TGTGCCAGCAGCTCGGGACAGGGGGAGTACCTCCACTTT.

The rearrangement joins TRBV15 to TRBJ1-4; D is unclear. The germline V gene encodes CDR1 LNHNV and CDR2 YYDKDF (reference sequence). Trimming took 8 bases from V and 8 from J, leaving 21 bases between them. This CDR3 is 15 amino acids long. CDR3 in amino acids: CATREAVTTSEKLFF. CDR3 DNA: TGTGCCACCCGGGAGGCAGTGACGACCTCGGAAAAACTGTTTTTT. Full variable domain (remainder filled in from reference TRBV15 and TRBJ1-4): DAMVIQNPRYQVTQFGKPVTLSCSQTLNHNVMYWYQQKSSQAPKLLFHYYDKDFNNEADTPDNFQSRRPNTSFCFLDIRSPGLGDTAMYLCATREAVTTSEKLFFGSGTQLSVL.

The chain combines TRBV28 with TRBJ1-2, with 8 nucleotides matching TRBD1. Germline V lookup: CDR1 MDHEN, CDR2 SYDVKM. V gave up 4 bases and J gave up 1 base; unmatched junction bases: 11. This CDR3 contains 17 residues. The CDR3 DNA reads TGTGCCAGCAGTTCCTCTAGGACAGGGTCGGGTAACTATGGCTACACCTTC. It specifies CASSSSRTGSGNYGYTF.

This clone turned up a few times. The V call is TRBV7-2, the J call TRBJ1-6; D is unclear. This CDR3 has 13 amino acids. The V gene lost 5 bases and the J gene lost 6 bases, with 8 bases spanning the gap. Germline V lookup: CDR1 SGHTA, CDR2 FQGNSA. Written as DNA, the CDR3 is TGTGCCAGCAGCCGCTTCAGTAATTCACCCCTCCACTTT. Protein: CASSRFSNSPLHF.

The chain links TRBV6-2 or TRBV6-3 to TRBJ1-1; D might be TRBD1 (5 bases). With 3 bases removed from V and 4 bases from J, the gap between germline ends came to 9 bases. Germline-derived CDR1 and CDR2 are MNHEY and SVGEGT. This CDR3 comprises 13 residues. CDR3 sequence reads: CASSYIRVTEAFF. The CDR3 DNA reads as TGTGCCAGCAGTTATATCAGGGTCACTGAAGCTTTCTTT.

CDR3 sequence reads: CASSLAGAQTDTQYF. CDR3 bases: TGTGCCAGCAGCTTAGCGGGGGCGCAAACAGATACGCAGTATTTT. The V and J genes are TRBV7-9 and TRBJ2-3; perhaps TRBD1 as D (6 bases). The CDR3 sequence is 15 residues long. Trimming took 0 bases from V and 3 from J, leaving 10 bases between them. CDR1 SEHNR and CDR2 FQNEAQ come from the germline V gene (reference sequence). Full variable domain (remainder filled in from reference TRBV7-9 and TRBJ2-3): DTGVSQNPRHKITKRGQNVTFRCDPISEHNRLYWYRQTLGQGPEFLTYFQNEAQLEKSRLLSDRFSAERPKGSFSTLEIQRTEQGDSAMYLCASSLAGAQTDTQYFGPGTRLTVL.

The chain joins TRBV7-9 to TRBJ1-5; 11 bases are a match to TRBD1. Germline V CDR1 and CDR2: SEHNR, FQNEAQ (reference sequence). The CDR3 sequence is 19 residues long. Germline trimming cut 0 bases from V and 1 base from J; bases unmatched to any gene: 8. CDR3 bases: TGTGCCAGCAGCTTAGCGCGCGGACAGGGGGCGTGGAGCAATCAGCCCCAGCATTTT. It yields the protein CASSLARGQGAWSNQPQHF.

The chain has TRBV5-1 and TRBJ1-2; TRBD1 matches 8 bases. Germline V gene data show CDR1 as SGHRS and CDR2 as YFSETQ. This CDR3 has 15 amino acids. The junction had 13 bases not matched to a gene; V was cut back by 4 bases and J by 8 bases. The CDR3 nucleotides are TGCGCCAGCAGCGCATGGACAGGGACCTCTATGGGCTACACCTTC. Translating gives CASSAWTGTSMGYTF.

The genes are TRBV19 and TRBJ1-2, with a possible D match to TRBD1 (5 bases). There are 17 residues in the CDR3. CDR1 is LNHDA, CDR2 SQIVND, per germline (reference sequence). V was cut by 3 bases and J by 0 bases, with 17 bases left in between. The CDR3 region is CASSMVTVVPANYGYTF. The CDR3 region has the DNA TGTGCCAGTAGTATGGTGACAGTCGTCCCCGCTAACTATGGCTACACCTTC. Looking up the rest from reference TRBV19 and TRBJ1-2 gives the full variable domain: DGGITQSPKYLFRKEGQNVTLSCEQNLNHDAMYWYRQDPGQGLRLIYYSQIVNDFQKGDIAEGYSVSREKKESFPLTVTSAQKNPTAFYLCASSMVTVVPANYGYTFGSGTRLTVV.

The chain joins TRBV5-6 to TRBJ2-7; the match to TRBD1 covers 8 bases. The CDR3 has 17 amino acids. Germline V gives CDR1 SGHDT, CDR2 YYEEEE. Germline trimming cut 1 base from V and 2 bases from J; bases unmatched to any gene: 11. The CDR3 DNA reads TGTGCCAGCAGCTTGTGGCCAGGGGGCCCTCCAACCTACGAGCAGTACTTC. This translates into CASSLWPGGPPTYEQYF.

J is TRBJ2-3 and V is TRBV5-4; 11 bases are a match to TRBD2. J gave up 0 bases and V 4 bases, and 10 bases lay outside the gene matches. The length of the CDR3 is 18 residues. The germline gives CDR1 SGHNT, CDR2 YYREEE (reference sequence). CDR3 amino acids: CASSKIAGGVPSTDTQYF. Written as DNA, the CDR3 is TGTGCCAGCAGCAAAATAGCGGGGGGGGTACCAAGCACAGATACGCAGTATTTT.

This clone was picked up one time. The chain combines TRBV9 with TRBJ2-3; 7 bases map to TRBD1. CDR1 SGDLS and CDR2 YYNGEE come from the germline V gene. The CDR3 covers 16 residues. Trimming took 2 bases from V and 3 from J; bases not matched to a gene: 9. The CDR3 loop reads CASSVGITGETDTQYF. The CDR3 DNA sequence: TGTGCCAGCAGCGTTGGTATAACAGGGGAAACAGATACGCAGTATTTT.

The gene calls are TRBV7-9 and TRBJ1-4; 8 positions agree with TRBD1. J lost 6 bases, V lost 6 bases, and 6 bases had no gene match. The CDR3 spans 14 residues. Germline values: CDR1 SEHNR, CDR2 FQNEAQ (reference sequence). CDR3 in amino acids: CASSRTGWYEKLFF. The DNA for the CDR3 is TGTGCCAGCAGTCGGACAGGGTGGTATGAAAAACTGTTTTTT.

The V call is TRBV11-3, the J call TRBJ2-3; the match to TRBD2 covers 7 bases. The ends lost 5 bases at V and 2 bases at J; junction bases unmatched: 7. The CDR3 is 15 residues long. Germline assignment: CDR1 SGHNT and CDR2 YENEEA. CDR3 region: CASSRPGTTTDTQYF. DNA for the CDR3: TGTGCCAGCAGCCGCCCCGGGACTACCACAGATACGCAGTATTTT.

The rearrangement uses TRBV19 and TRBJ1-2; 7 bases agree with TRBD1. The CDR3 has 19 residues. The germline CDR1 and CDR2 sequences are LNHDA and SQIVND (reference sequence). J lost 3 bases, V lost 3 bases, and 19 bases had no gene match. The CDR3 loop is CASSIISFPGQWIDYGYTF. The CDR3 bases are TGTGCCAGTAGTATTATCTCCTTTCCGGGACAGTGGATTGACTATGGCTACACCTTC.

Only a few counts were recorded for this clone. This chain uses TRBV6-5 with TRBJ1-6, with TRBD1 identical over 7 bases. The CDR3 is made up of 15 amino acids. J gave up 9 bases and V 3 bases, and 8 bases lay outside the gene matches. CDR1 and CDR2 from the germline V gene are MNHEY and SVGAGI. This CDR3 is CASSYSGQGGSPLHF. The CDR3 coding sequence is TGTGCCAGCAGTTATTCGGGGCAGGGGGGTTCACCCCTCCACTTT.

As regards this clone: Other DNA sequences within the sample encode an identical CDR3. This chain links TRBV7-9 with TRBJ1-5, with 8 bases aligning to TRBD1. Germline assignment: CDR1 SEHNR and CDR2 FQNEAQ (reference sequence). The trim removed 5 bases at V and 4 bases at J, leaving 4 bases unmatched. The CDR3 length is 14 residues. CDR3 protein: CASSRTGLNQPQHF. The DNA for the CDR3 is TGTGCCAGCAGCCGGACAGGGCTGAATCAGCCCCAGCATTTT.